A single sample gave rise to the 26 T cell receptor beta chains below, sequenced in a study of identical twins. Using its own MiXCR run on the 5' RACE reads, TCRdb lists one record per CDR3 protein. The profile shows 450,000 to 650,000 distinct CDR3 sequences, around 15% of them singletons. The sample was also linked to a second study, of yellow fever vaccine responses in identical twins.

The material sequenced was CD4+ T cells sorted from blood. The receptors stem from a woman between 18 and 29 years old in good health.

The chain is built from TRBV20-1 and TRBJ2-5, with D perhaps TRBD1 or TRBD2 (6 bases each). The CDR3 totals 13 residues. CDR1 is DFQATT and CDR2 is SNEGSKA in the germline V gene (reference sequence). The ends were cut back, 6 bases at V and 5 bases at J, with 16 bases in the middle. Here the CDR3 DNA reads TGCAGTGCCAAGCCCGTAGGGGGGGAGACCCAGTACTTC. Protein: CSAKPVGGETQYF.

This clonotype came up a few times. The chain is built from TRBV11-2 and TRBJ2-1, with unresolved D. The CDR3 is 14 residues long. From germline, CDR1 is SGHAT and CDR2 FQNNGV. The V end lost 0 bases, the J end lost 7 bases, and 10 bases lay between the germline ends. CDR3 loop: CASSLDRVDNEQFF. The DNA of the CDR3 is TGTGCCAGCAGCTTAGATCGTGTCGATAATGAGCAGTTCTTC.

The gene calls are TRBV7-9 and TRBJ2-3; either TRBD1 or TRBD2 may supply D (6 bases each). Germline V CDR1 and CDR2: SEHNR, FQNEAQ (reference sequence). The CDR3 is 15 residues long. V was trimmed by 5 bases and J by 0 bases, leaving 12 bases between them. The CDR3 region is CASSRQGRSTDTQYF. The CDR3 region has the DNA TGTGCCAGCAGCCGGCAGGGGAGGAGCACAGATACGCAGTATTTT. Full variable domain (outside the CDR3, taken from reference TRBV7-9 and TRBJ2-3): DTGVSQNPRHKITKRGQNVTFRCDPISEHNRLYWYRQTLGQGPEFLTYFQNEAQLEKSRLLSDRFSAERPKGSFSTLEIQRTEQGDSAMYLCASSRQGRSTDTQYFGPGTRLTVL.

The V gene is TRBV20-1, the J gene TRBJ2-2, with D perhaps matching TRBD1 (5 bases). This CDR3 region has 15 residues. Germline CDR1 is DFQATT and CDR2 is SNEGSKA (reference sequence). V lost 5 bases, J lost 4 bases, and 17 bases lay in between. The CDR3 region is CSALVQLGVTGELFF. The CDR3 nucleotides are TGCAGTGCTCTAGTGCAGTTAGGGGTCACCGGGGAGCTGTTTTTT.

The chain is built from TRBV19 and TRBJ1-1, with a tentative D call TRBD1 (6 bases). The CDR3 has 14 residues. CDR1 is LNHDA and CDR2 is SQIVND in the germline V gene (reference sequence). The V and J ends lost 3 bases and 5 bases respectively, with 13 bases between them. In nucleotides, the CDR3 is TGTGCCAGTAGTATTTTCCAGGGGTTGACTGAAGCTTTCTTT. The encoded protein is CASSIFQGLTEAFF.

DNA for the CDR3: TGCAGTGCGGAACGGGGTGGTATCTATGGCTACACCTTC. Translated, it gives CSAERGGIYGYTF. The rearrangement uses TRBV20-1 and TRBJ1-2; D remains ambiguous. Germline values: CDR1 DFQATT, CDR2 SNEGSKA (reference sequence). V lost 6 bases and J lost 4, with 15 bases in between. This CDR3 spans 13 amino acids.

The rearrangement links TRBV18 to TRBJ2-7; 12 bases are a match to TRBD1. From germline, CDR1 is KGHSH and CDR2 LQKENI. This CDR3 has 18 amino acids. J lost 8 bases, V lost 3 bases, and 17 bases had no gene match. This chain's CDR3 is CASSPGQGASGSLIQQYV. The CDR3 bases are TGTGCCAGCTCACCGGGACAGGGGGCGTCGGGCTCCCTAATCCAGCAGTACGTC.

This clonotype was seen more than once but under ten times. The chain links TRBV5-1 to TRBJ2-3, with TRBD2 matching over 8 bases. The junction had 7 bases not matched to a gene; V was cut back by 4 bases and J by 0 bases. The CDR3 has 16 amino acids. Germline V gene data show CDR1 as SGHRS and CDR2 as YFSETQ. For the CDR3, the DNA is TGCGCCAGCAGCCTGGGGGGGACTAGTAGCACAGATACGCAGTATTTT. Its translation: CASSLGGTSSTDTQYF.

The V and J genes are TRBV11-2 and TRBJ2-1, with 13 bases lining up with TRBD2. The CDR3 is 15 amino acids. CDR1 is SGHAT, CDR2 FQNNGV, per germline. Trimming cost V 6 bases and J 9 bases; bases outside gene matches: 8. CDR3 protein: CASRLTSGRVPEQFF. For the CDR3, the DNA is TGTGCCAGCAGGCTAACTAGCGGGAGGGTCCCTGAGCAGTTCTTC.

V is TRBV7-9 and J is TRBJ2-1; 12 bases align to TRBD2. With V trimmed by 4 bases and J by 4 bases, 8 bases remained unmatched. Germline V gene data show CDR1 as SEHNR and CDR2 as FQNEAQ (reference sequence). The CDR3 is 17 amino acids. CDR3 sequence: CASSWGLAGPGYNEQFF. The CDR3 DNA is TGTGCCAGCAGCTGGGGACTAGCGGGCCCGGGGTACAATGAGCAGTTCTTC.

This clonotype showed up just a few times. The CDR3 nucleotides read TGCGCCAGCAGCTTGTACCCGGGACAGGAGGCGAACTACAAAAAAAACACTGAAGCTTTCTTT. Protein: CASSLYPGQEANYKKNTEAFF. J is TRBJ1-1 and V is TRBV5-1; 8 positions agree with TRBD1. The CDR3 runs to 21 residues. After removal of 1 base from V and 2 bases from J, the junction contained 22 bases not matched to a gene. Germline V lookup: CDR1 SGHRS, CDR2 YFSETQ.

This clonotype turned up a few times. V usage is TRBV9 and J usage is TRBJ1-6; possible D gene TRBD1, 6 bases. This CDR3 comprises 14 residues. The ends were cut back, 2 bases at V and 14 bases at J, with 17 bases in the middle. Germline V gene data show CDR1 as SGDLS and CDR2 as YYNGEE. The CDR3, as DNA: TGTGCCAGCAGCGTGGACAGCCAGTTAGGGTCCCTCCACTTT. Amino acids: CASSVDSQLGSLHF.

The chain has TRBV12-3 or TRBV12-4 and TRBJ2-5; D is unresolved. Trimming removed 1 base at V and 0 bases at J, with 6 bases between. The CDR3 contains 14 residues. The CDR3, as DNA: TGTGCCAGCAGTTTAGGGAGAGACCAAGAGACCCAGTACTTC. Translating it yields CASSLGRDQETQYF.

This clonotype was observed a few times. V gene TRBV6-1 combines with J gene TRBJ1-5; D is unresolved. The V gene lost 6 bases and the J gene lost 3 bases, with 15 bases spanning the gap. CDR1 is MNHNS, CDR2 SASEGT, per germline. This CDR3 spans 15 amino acids. This CDR3 is CASRPRGVTNQPQHF. CDR3 coding DNA: TGTGCCAGCAGGCCCCGGGGAGTAACCAATCAGCCCCAGCATTTT.

Only a few counts were recorded for this clonotype. The rearrangement uses TRBV12-3 or TRBV12-4 and TRBJ2-2; TRBD1 matches 9 bases. V dropped 5 bases and J dropped 3; count of bases not matched to a gene: 4. The CDR3 runs to 15 residues. The CDR3 sequence is CASSRDRVDTGELFF. Here the CDR3 DNA reads TGTGCCAGCAGTAGGGACAGGGTAGACACCGGGGAGCTGTTTTTT.

The V and J genes are TRBV10-3 and TRBJ2-1; 15 positions agree with TRBD2. This CDR3 comprises 17 residues. Germline CDR1 is ENHRY and CDR2 is SYGVKD. After removal of 7 bases from V and 8 bases from J, the junction contained 12 bases not matched to a gene. CDR3 sequence (DNA): TGTGCCATCAAAGGGACTAGCGGGAGGCATCTCCTAGATGAGCAGTTCTTC. It is translated as CAIKGTSGRHLLDEQFF.

This clonotype was recorded a few times. The chain couples TRBV5-1 to TRBJ2-4; no firm D call. V dropped 4 bases and J dropped 0 bases, with 14 bases sitting between them. The germline V gene has CDR1 SGHRS and CDR2 YFSETQ. The CDR3 extends over 16 amino acids. In nucleotides, the CDR3 is TGCGCCAGCAGCCCCCCCTGGACCCTAGCCAAAAACATTCAGTACTTC. Translating gives CASSPPWTLAKNIQYF.

The table lists this clonotype with a few counts. The J gene is TRBJ1-2, the V gene TRBV29-1; D remains ambiguous. Trimming pared 5 bases from V and 7 bases from J, leaving 11 bases between. The germline CDR1 and CDR2 sequences are SQVTM and ANQGSEA. CDR3 length: 11 residues. As DNA, the CDR3 is TGCAGCGTTTTCCAGGAGAGTGGCTACACCTTC. It yields the protein CSVFQESGYTF.

This clonotype turned up a few times. V is TRBV6-1 and J is TRBJ1-5; D is perhaps TRBD1 (5 bases). This CDR3 has 13 residues. CDR1 MNHNS and CDR2 SASEGT come from the germline V gene. Deletions cut 4 bases from V and 4 bases from J, with 8 bases between. CDR3 in DNA: TGTGCCAGCAGTGGACAGCTTAATCAGCCCCAGCATTTT. Translation gives CASSGQLNQPQHF.

Many counts were recorded for this clonotype. The rearrangement joins TRBV3-1 to TRBJ1-3; TRBD1 aligns across 7 bases. V was clipped by 4 bases and J by 0 bases; unmatched bases: 6. Looked up from germline, CDR1 is LGHDT and CDR2 is YNNKEL (reference sequence). The CDR3 extends over 16 amino acids. CDR3 sequence: CASSPGQLTSGNTIYF. For the CDR3, the DNA is TGTGCCAGCAGCCCGGGACAGCTTACCTCTGGAAACACCATATATTTT.

In the case of this clonotype: A much larger clone sits a single nucleotide away, making a read error possible. The chain employs TRBV5-1 and TRBJ2-1; 10 nucleotides match TRBD1. CDR1 and CDR2 (germline): SGHRS, YFSETQ. V was pared by 10 bases and J by 6 bases, with 13 bases of the junction left unmatched. The CDR3 sequence is 15 residues long. DNA for the CDR3: TGCGCCTGCAACCCCGGGACAGGGGTTTTCAATGAGCAGTTCTTC. This encodes CACNPGTGVFNEQFF.

This clonotype was counted ten times or more. The rearrangement uses TRBV12-3 or TRBV12-4 and TRBJ1-1, with TRBD1 matching 7 bases. V lost 0 bases to trimming and J lost 10 bases; unmatched junction nucleotides: 8. This CDR3 is built from 14 residues. DNA of the CDR3: TGTGCCAGCAGTTTAGCGACGGGACAGATTCGAGCTTTCTTT. It specifies CASSLATGQIRAFF.

The chain carries TRBV5-1 and TRBJ2-5, with a possible D match to TRBD1 (5 bases). V was clipped by 1 base and J by 5 bases, with 9 bases between them. The CDR3 consists of 13 residues. CDR1 is SGHRS and CDR2 is YFSETQ in the germline V gene. The CDR3 reads CASSLPGMETQYF. Written as DNA, the CDR3 is TGCGCCAGCAGCTTGCCAGGGATGGAGACCCAGTACTTC.

The chain links TRBV7-2 to TRBJ1-1; D ambiguous. Between the trimmed V and J ends, which lost 5 bases and 0 bases, there was a span of 13 bases. CDR1 is SGHTA, CDR2 FQGNSA, per germline. CDR3 length equals 15 residues. CDR3 amino acids: CASSRMGGMNTEAFF. CDR3 coding DNA: TGTGCCAGCAGCCGCATGGGAGGGATGAACACTGAAGCTTTCTTT. Based on the CDR3 plus reference TRBV7-2 and TRBJ1-1, the full variable domain is GAGVSQSPSNKVTEKGKDVELRCDPISGHTALYWYRQSLGQGLEFLIYFQGNSAPDKSGLPSDRFSAERTGGSVSTLTIQRTQQEDSAVYLCASSRMGGMNTEAFFGQGTRLTVV.

This clonotype was recorded a few times. V gene TRBV20-1 combines with J gene TRBJ2-5; tentative D call: TRBD1 (6 bases). CDR1 and CDR2 from the germline V gene are DFQATT and SNEGSKA (reference sequence). Trimming shortened V by 5 bases and J by 5 bases, and 12 bases separated the two germline ends. The CDR3 is 12 residues long. The CDR3 reads CSAVDSGETQYF. In DNA form, the CDR3 reads TGCAGTGCTGTGGACAGTGGGGAGACCCAGTACTTC.

The chain employs TRBV11-2 and TRBJ2-7; D possibly corresponds to TRBD2 (5 bases). This CDR3 has 14 amino acids. CDR1 is SGHAT and CDR2 is FQNNGV in the germline V gene. Trimming pared 3 bases from V and 2 bases from J, leaving 11 bases between. CDR3 sequence: CASSFAGMTYEQYV. In nucleotides, the CDR3 is TGTGCCAGCAGCTTTGCCGGGATGACCTACGAGCAGTACGTC.